This T cell receptor beta chain was documented in a study of early T cells in non-severe SARS-CoV-2 infection. Study in general: Bulk RNA from unsorted whole blood was sequenced; chains were unpaired. Study-level findings and limits: VDJdb-based matching was biased toward anti-spike CD8 responses and missed private and CD4 specificities.

This clonotype was picked up many times. Its antigen is as yet unknown. Researchers tagged individual cDNA molecules with unique molecular identifiers. TCRdb reprocessed the 5' RACE reads with MiXCR, giving one entry per CDR3 protein. The sample consists of tens of thousands of distinct CDR3 sequences, about 3.8% of them appearing once. The CDR3 runs 11 residues. With 8 bases clipped from V and 7 bases from J, the junction kept 7 bases outside the gene matches. Germline V gene data show CDR1 as DFQATT and CDR2 as SNEGSKA (reference sequence). The specimen sequenced was whole blood. The chain employs TRBV20-1 and TRBJ1-1, with 7 nucleotides matching TRBD1. This TCR derives from an adult who was a healthcare worker with PCR-confirmed SARS-CoV-2 infection or an uninfected control (not recorded which). CDR3 bases: TGCAGTCCGGGACAGAGAAGTGAAGCTTTCTTT. Protein product: CSPGQRSEAFF.